This T cell receptor (beta chain) stems from a study of early T cells in non-severe SARS-CoV-2 infection. Overall study context: Sequenced material consisted of bulk RNA (from unsorted whole blood), and chains were unpaired.

Unique molecular identifiers (one per individual cDNA molecule) were attached. TCRdb called the 5' RACE reads again in MiXCR, with one record for every CDR3 protein. The top ten clones hold approximately 5.2% of a sample with 25,000 to 35,000 distinct CDR3 sequences, about 4.3% of them seen once. This clonotype was recorded at least ten times. Antigen unknown. Points from the study as a whole: Lookups in VDJdb leaned toward anti-spike CD8 responses and missed private and CD4 specificities.

V dropped 6 bases and J dropped 6 bases, with 11 bases sitting between them. The CDR3 is 12 amino acids. Sample: whole blood, taken at baseline. V gene TRBV12-3 or TRBV12-4 combines with J gene TRBJ1-1; no clear D. This TCR was sampled from an adult who was a healthcare worker with PCR-confirmed SARS-CoV-2 infection or an uninfected control (not recorded which). The CDR3 here is CASRPLGPEAFF. DNA for the CDR3: TGTGCCAGCAGACCGTTAGGGCCTGAAGCTTTCTTT.